One and the same sample provided the 14 T cell receptor beta chains below, sequenced in a study of T cell repertoires in cytomegalovirus infection. TCRdb used MiXCR to reprocess the reads, holding one entry per CDR3 protein. The data contain roughly 220,000 distinct CDR3 sequences, about 39% of them singletons. These receptors are not linked to any known antigen. Material: CD8+ T cells from cultured PBMCs, obtained from culture after CMV antigen stimulation. The receptors were gathered from a human donor in good health (CMV status not recorded). Some clones in this sample may be carry-over from other donors' samples.

J is TRBJ2-3 and V is TRBV27, with D perhaps given as TRBD1 or TRBD2 (6 bases each). CDR1 and CDR2 from the germline V gene are MNHEY and SMNVEV (reference sequence). The CDR3 is made up of 16 amino acids. V shed 5 bases and J shed 1 base, with 16 bases lying between them. The CDR3 coding sequence is TGTGCCAGCAGTAACTTAGGGGGGAGCGGCACAGATACGCAGTATTTT. Translation: CASSNLGGSGTDTQYF.

In this sample, this clonotype turned up a few times. The chain combines TRBV14 with TRBJ2-2, with D possibly being TRBD2 (7 bases). The V end was cut by 0 bases, the J end by 4 bases, with 12 bases between. Germline V gives CDR1 SGHDN, CDR2 FVKESK. The CDR3 loop spans 16 amino acids. The DNA for the CDR3 is TGTGCCAGCAGCCAAGATTACAGGGAGGGCACCGGGGAGCTGTTTTTT. Its protein product is CASSQDYREGTGELFF.

This chain uses TRBV12-3 or TRBV12-4 with TRBJ2-2; a possible D gene is TRBD1 (6 bases). The CDR3 has 16 amino acids. V lost 5 bases, J lost 2 bases, and 15 bases lay in between. DNA of the CDR3: TGTGCCAGCAGTCTTACAGGGCTTTCTAACACCGGGGAGCTGTTTTTT. It specifies CASSLTGLSNTGELFF.

The chain combines TRBV7-9 with TRBJ1-5; D remains ambiguous. V was clipped by 5 bases and J by 6 bases, with 8 bases between them. Per germline, CDR1 SEHNR and CDR2 FQNEAQ (reference sequence). The CDR3 runs 12 residues. Written as DNA, the CDR3 is TGTGCCAGCAGCAAACATTCTCAGCCCCAGCATTTT. It encodes CASSKHSQPQHF. The complete variable domain, with remaining parts taken from reference TRBV7-9 and TRBJ1-5, reads DTGVSQNPRHKITKRGQNVTFRCDPISEHNRLYWYRQTLGQGPEFLTYFQNEAQLEKSRLLSDRFSAERPKGSFSTLEIQRTEQGDSAMYLCASSKHSQPQHFGDGTRLSIL.

This clonotype showed up just once. The chain uses TRBV5-1 and TRBJ2-3, with 12 nucleotides matching TRBD2. This CDR3 has 17 residues. Trimming cost V 2 bases and J 5 bases; bases outside gene matches: 9. Looked up from germline, CDR1 is SGHRS and CDR2 is YFSETQ. The CDR3: CASSLGPPSGRVDTQYF. The CDR3 bases are TGCGCCAGCAGCTTAGGCCCTCCTAGCGGGAGGGTAGATACGCAGTATTTT.

This clonotype was seen a few times. The chain recombines TRBV27 with TRBJ2-1; D may be TRBD2 (6 bases). The CDR3 contains 15 residues. Germline CDR1 MNHEY, CDR2 SMNVEV (reference sequence). Trimming stripped 2 bases from V and 4 bases from J, with 12 bases between. The CDR3 coding sequence is TGTGCCAGCAGTTTAGCGACGGAGGGGTACAATGAGCAGTTCTTC. It encodes CASSLATEGYNEQFF.

This CDR3 is CASSLAGGQTPYNEQFF. CDR3 nucleotides: TGTGCCAGTAGTCTAGCGGGAGGGCAGACCCCCTACAATGAGCAGTTCTTC. The chain combines TRBV19 with TRBJ2-1; 12 bases match TRBD2. This CDR3 has 17 amino acids. Trimming at V came to 5 bases and at J to 2 bases, leaving 7 bases not matched to a gene. Germline values: CDR1 LNHDA, CDR2 SQIVND (reference sequence).

The chain recombines TRBV19 with TRBJ1-5, with D perhaps TRBD1 (5 bases). The CDR3 loop spans 14 amino acids. With 2 bases removed from V and 1 base from J, the gap between germline ends came to 6 bases. Germline loops: CDR1 LNHDA, CDR2 SQIVND (reference sequence). CDR3 in DNA: TGTGCCAGTAGTATATGGGGGAGCAATCAGCCCCAGCATTTT. It yields the protein CASSIWGSNQPQHF.

This clonotype was seen more than once but under ten times. The chain uses TRBV7-8 and TRBJ2-3, with no clear D. Germline V gene sequence: CDR1 SGHVS, CDR2 FQNEAQ. The CDR3 covers 15 residues. Trimming cost V 5 bases and J 0 bases, with 12 bases left between them. The CDR3 loop is CASSLIIGSTDTQYF. The DNA of the CDR3 is TGTGCCAGCAGCCTAATTATAGGGAGCACAGATACGCAGTATTTT. Supplemented by reference TRBV7-8 and TRBJ2-3, the full variable domain reads GAGVSQSPRYKVAKRGQDVALRCDPISGHVSLFWYQQALGQGPEFLTYFQNEAQLDKSGLPSDRFFAERPEGSVSTLKIQRTQQEDSAVYLCASSLIIGSTDTQYFGPGTRLTVL.

This clonotype was counted only a few times. The rearrangement joins TRBV7-9 to TRBJ2-7; 7 bases are a match to TRBD1. Trimming at V came to 4 bases and at J to 1 base, leaving 7 bases not matched to a gene. The CDR3 contains 15 residues. In germline, CDR1 is SEHNR, CDR2 FQNEAQ (reference sequence). CDR3 nucleotides: TGTGCCAGCAGCTCACCGACAGGGCCGTCCTACGAGCAGTACTTC. It codes for CASSSPTGPSYEQYF.

This rearrangement joins TRBV4-3 to TRBJ2-7; 8 bases align to TRBD1. The CDR3 extends over 20 amino acids. V shed 0 bases, J shed 3 bases, and the junction held 19 bases outside the gene matches. The germline V gene has CDR1 LGHNA and CDR2 YSLEER. CDR3 residues: CASSQELRRSGTGSLYEQYF. DNA of the CDR3: TGCGCCAGCAGCCAAGAATTAAGAAGATCCGGGACAGGAAGCCTCTACGAGCAGTACTTC.

This clonotype was detected many times. The V and J genes are TRBV15 and TRBJ1-1; weak D call: TRBD1 (6 bases). This CDR3 has 16 residues. V lost 0 bases and J lost 1, with 12 bases in between. The germline CDR1 and CDR2 sequences are LNHNV and YYDKDF (reference sequence). The CDR3 sequence is CATSRDWRGSNTEAFF. The CDR3 bases are TGTGCCACCAGCAGAGATTGGAGGGGGTCGAACACTGAAGCTTTCTTT.

V is TRBV9 and J is TRBJ2-1; maybe TRBD2 (5 bases). The germline gives CDR1 SGDLS, CDR2 YYNGEE. V was cut by 0 bases and J by 7 bases, with 14 bases left in between. The CDR3 is 15 amino acids. This chain's CDR3 is CASSVDGLAVNEQFF. The CDR3 DNA is TGTGCCAGCAGCGTAGACGGGCTAGCCGTGAATGAGCAGTTCTTC.

This clonotype has only a few counts. The chain links TRBV6-5 to TRBJ2-1, with D possibly matching TRBD2 (6 bases). The CDR3 length is 16 residues. V lost 0 bases, J lost 8 bases, and 17 bases lay in between. Per germline, CDR1 MNHEY and CDR2 SVGAGI. This CDR3 is CASSYSGGTPRDEQFF. The CDR3 nucleotides read TGTGCCAGCAGTTACTCGGGCGGGACTCCTAGGGATGAGCAGTTCTTC.